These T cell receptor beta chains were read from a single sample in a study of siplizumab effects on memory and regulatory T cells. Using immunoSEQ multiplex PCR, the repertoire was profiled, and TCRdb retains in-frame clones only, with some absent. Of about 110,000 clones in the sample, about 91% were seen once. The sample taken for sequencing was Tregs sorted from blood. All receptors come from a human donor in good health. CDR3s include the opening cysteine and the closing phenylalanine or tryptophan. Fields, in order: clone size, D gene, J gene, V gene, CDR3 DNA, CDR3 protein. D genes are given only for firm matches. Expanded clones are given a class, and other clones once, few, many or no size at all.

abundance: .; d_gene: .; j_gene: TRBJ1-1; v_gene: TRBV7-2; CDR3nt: TGTGCCAGCAGCTTCCTAGGGTGGGGCACTGAAGCTTTCTTT; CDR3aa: CASSFLGWGTEAFF
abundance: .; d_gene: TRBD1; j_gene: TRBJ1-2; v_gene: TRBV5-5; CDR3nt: TGTGCCAGCAGCGGACCGGGACAGGGATATGGCTACACCTTC; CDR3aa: CASSGPGQGYGYTF
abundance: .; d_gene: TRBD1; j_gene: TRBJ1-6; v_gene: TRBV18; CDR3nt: TGTGCCAGCTCAATCGGGACAGACAATTCACCCCTCCACTTT; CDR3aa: CASSIGTDNSPLHF
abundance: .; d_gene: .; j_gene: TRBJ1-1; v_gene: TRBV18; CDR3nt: TGTGCCAGCTCACACCCCCTTGTTGAAGCTTTCTTT; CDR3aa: CASSHPLVEAFF
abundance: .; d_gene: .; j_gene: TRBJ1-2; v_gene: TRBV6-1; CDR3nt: TGTGCCAGCAGCCCACAGGATAACTATGGCTACACCTTC; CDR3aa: CASSPQDNYGYTF
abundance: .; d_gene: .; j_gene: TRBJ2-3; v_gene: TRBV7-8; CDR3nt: TGTGCCAGCAGCCCTCGGGATGCGCGAGCATATACGCAGTATTTT; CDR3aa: CASSPRDARAYTQYF
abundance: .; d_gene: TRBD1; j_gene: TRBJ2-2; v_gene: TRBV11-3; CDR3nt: TGTGCCAGCAGGCCCGGGACAGGGGCCGGGGAGCTGTTTTTT; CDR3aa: CASRPGTGAGELFF
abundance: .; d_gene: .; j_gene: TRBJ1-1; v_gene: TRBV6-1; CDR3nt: TGTGCCAGCAGTGCTCAGGGAGCCACTGAAGCTTTCTTT; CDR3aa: CASSAQGATEAFF
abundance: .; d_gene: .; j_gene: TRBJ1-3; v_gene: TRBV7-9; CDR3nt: TGTGCCAGCAGCTTAGGGGGACGAGTTGGAAACACCATATATTTT; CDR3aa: CASSLGGRVGNTIYF
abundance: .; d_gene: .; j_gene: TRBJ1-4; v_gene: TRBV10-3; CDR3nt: TGTGCCATCAGTGAGTCGAAGGCCTTTGCAACTAATGAAAAACTGTTTTTT; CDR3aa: CAISESKAFATNEKLFF
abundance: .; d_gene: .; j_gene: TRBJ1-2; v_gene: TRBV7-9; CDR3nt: TGTGCCAGCAGCTTAGAAGGGCTCTATGGCTACACCTTC; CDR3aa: CASSLEGLYGYTF
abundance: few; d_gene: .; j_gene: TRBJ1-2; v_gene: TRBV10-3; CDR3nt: TGTGCCACGACGACAGCGAACTATGGCTACACCTTC; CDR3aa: CATTTANYGYTF
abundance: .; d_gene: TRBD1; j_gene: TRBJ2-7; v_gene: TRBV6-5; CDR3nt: TGTGCCAGCAGCCGGACAGGGAACTCCTACGAGCAGTACTTC; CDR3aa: CASSRTGNSYEQYF
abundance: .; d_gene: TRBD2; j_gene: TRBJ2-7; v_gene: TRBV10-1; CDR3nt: TGCGCCAGCAGCCTAGCGGGAGATGCCGAGCAGTACTTC; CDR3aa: CASSLAGDAEQYF
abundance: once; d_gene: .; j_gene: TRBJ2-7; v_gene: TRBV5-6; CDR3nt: TGTGCCAGCAGCTTGTTTATGGCGCACACCTCCTACGAGCAGTACTTC; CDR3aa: CASSLFMAHTSYEQYF
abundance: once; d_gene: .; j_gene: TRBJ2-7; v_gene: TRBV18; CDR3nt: TGTGCCAGCTCACCGGGGGCCGTATACGAGCAGTACTTC; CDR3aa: CASSPGAVYEQYF
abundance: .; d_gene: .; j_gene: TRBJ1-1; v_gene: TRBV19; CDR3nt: TGTGCCAGTAGTCCGGGACACCCTAGGGACACTGAAGCTTTCTTT; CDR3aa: CASSPGHPRDTEAFF
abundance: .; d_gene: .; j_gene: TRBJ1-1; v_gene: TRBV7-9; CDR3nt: TGTGCCAGCAGCTTAGAAGGGTCCACTGAAGCTTTCTTT; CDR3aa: CASSLEGSTEAFF
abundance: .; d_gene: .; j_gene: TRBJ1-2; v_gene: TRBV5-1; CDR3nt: TGCGCCAGCAGCGCAAATACAGGGTTAAACTATGGCTACACCTTC; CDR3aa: CASSANTGLNYGYTF
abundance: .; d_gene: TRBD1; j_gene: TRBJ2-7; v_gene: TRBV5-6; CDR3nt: TGTGCCAGCAGCTTGGAACAGGGGGCTTACGAGCAGTACTTC; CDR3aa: CASSLEQGAYEQYF
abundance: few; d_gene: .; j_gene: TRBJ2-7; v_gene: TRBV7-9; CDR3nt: TGTGCCAGCAGTAGGCGGTCATACGAGCAGTACTTC; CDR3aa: CASSRRSYEQYF
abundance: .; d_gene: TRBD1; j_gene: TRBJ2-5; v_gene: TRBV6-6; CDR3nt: TGTGCCAGCAGTCCAAACAGGGGAGAGACCCAGTACTTC; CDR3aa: CASSPNRGETQYF